The 25 T cell receptor beta chains in this list originate from one sample, sequenced in a study of blood T cell repertoires in COVID-19. Sequenced by immunoSEQ multiplex PCR; TCRdb stores in-frame clones only, minus some. The sample includes about 270,000 clones, approximately 88% of them seen just once. Material: PBMCs or T cells enriched from blood (not recorded which). The origin of the receptors is a woman in her thirties or forties with acute COVID-19.

This chain links TRBV27 with TRBJ2-5; TRBD2 aligns across 11 bases. The V gene end was trimmed by 6 bases and the J gene end by 5 bases; junction bases not matched to a gene: 8. The CDR3 loop spans 15 amino acids. Germline V gene lookup returns CDR1 MNHEY and CDR2 SMNVEV (reference sequence). The CDR3 sequence: CASSEAGLAAETQYF. The CDR3 region has the DNA TGTGCCAGCAGCGAGGCGGGACTAGCGGCGGAGACCCAGTACTTC.

This chain connects TRBV6-2 or TRBV6-3 to TRBJ2-7; 14 bases fit TRBD2. Germline V gives CDR1 MNHEY, CDR2 SVGEGT. The V and J ends lost 2 bases and 6 bases, in that order; junction bases with no gene match: 6. CDR3 length: 16 amino acids. The chain's CDR3 is CASSYGGTSGSSEQYV. In DNA form, the CDR3 reads TGTGCCAGCAGTTACGGTGGGACTAGCGGGAGTAGCGAGCAGTACGTC.

V is TRBV30 and J is TRBJ2-7, with 11 bases that match TRBD2. The CDR3 extends over 17 amino acids. Germline trimming cut 2 bases from V and 2 bases from J; bases unmatched to any gene: 11. Per germline, CDR1 GTSNPN and CDR2 SVGIG (reference sequence). The CDR3 coding sequence is TGTGCCTGGAGTCCCTCTTGGACTAGCGGGTTCCCCTACGAGCAGTACTTC. Protein sequence: CAWSPSWTSGFPYEQYF.

The rearrangement joins TRBV6-1 to TRBJ2-7; 9 nucleotides line up with TRBD1. J lost 1 base, V lost 8 bases, and 18 bases had no gene match. Germline-derived CDR1 and CDR2 are MNHNS and SASEGT. The CDR3 loop spans 18 amino acids. CDR3 sequence: CASCAAGQGGGMSYEQYF. The CDR3 nucleotides read TGTGCCAGCTGTGCCGCGGGACAGGGCGGGGGAATGTCCTACGAGCAGTACTTC.

The rearrangement links TRBV19 to TRBJ2-6; a possible D gene is TRBD1 (6 bases). The CDR3 contains 18 residues. V was cut by 5 bases and J by 0 bases, with 17 bases left in between. CDR1 is LNHDA, CDR2 SQIVND, per germline (reference sequence). CDR3 nucleotide sequence: TGTGCCAGTAGTCCTCGACAGGCGGCCTACTCTGGGGCCAACGTCCTGACTTTC. The encoded protein is CASSPRQAAYSGANVLTF.

The CDR3 nucleotides are TGTGCCAGCAGCTTTTCGGGGGACCCGAACACTGAAGCTTTCTTT. Amino acid sequence: CASSFSGDPNTEAFF. V usage is TRBV7-3 and J usage is TRBJ1-1; possible D gene TRBD1, 5 bases. Trimming shortened V by 3 bases and J by 1 base, and 12 bases separated the two germline ends. The CDR3 has 15 residues. CDR1 is SGHTA, CDR2 FQGTGA, per germline.

The chain uses TRBV7-9 and TRBJ1-1, with 7 bases aligning to TRBD1. The CDR3 consists of 15 residues. Germline values: CDR1 SEHNR, CDR2 FQNEAQ (reference sequence). V was clipped by 5 bases and J by 1 base; unmatched bases: 7. In DNA form, the CDR3 reads TGTGCCAGCAGCGGCAAGGGGGCGGCGAACACTGAAGCTTTCTTT. As protein: CASSGKGAANTEAFF.

The CDR3 reads CASSEGGWSSYNEQFF. CDR3 DNA sequence: TGTGCCAGCAGTGAAGGGGGGTGGAGCTCCTACAATGAGCAGTTCTTC. The V and J genes are TRBV25-1 and TRBJ2-1; D is perhaps TRBD2 (6 bases). V lost 2 bases and J 0 bases, leaving 11 bases between the germline ends. This CDR3 contains 16 residues. In germline, CDR1 is MGHDK, CDR2 SYGVNS.

CDR3 region: CASSPRPGEPSPLHF. As DNA, the CDR3 is TGTGCCAGCAGTCCCCGGCCGGGAGAGCCTTCACCCCTCCACTTT. The J gene is TRBJ1-6, the V gene TRBV28; D gene ambiguous. The CDR3 loop spans 15 amino acids. Trimming pared 5 bases from V and 9 bases from J, leaving 17 bases between. The germline gives CDR1 MDHEN, CDR2 SYDVKM.

This clone appeared a few times. The chain links TRBV4-2 to TRBJ1-3; D ambiguous. The CDR3 is made up of 16 amino acids. Deletions cut 2 bases from V and 0 bases from J, with 11 bases between. In germline, CDR1 is LGHNA, CDR2 YNFKEQ. The CDR3 reads CASSQREEASGNTIYF. CDR3 in DNA: TGTGCCAGCAGCCAAAGGGAGGAAGCCTCTGGAAACACCATATATTTT.

The genes are TRBV12-3 or TRBV12-4 and TRBJ1-2; 8 positions match TRBD1. The CDR3 is made up of 13 amino acids. Trimming at V came to 5 bases and at J to 8 bases, leaving 7 bases not matched to a gene. Here the CDR3 reads CASSTPDRVGYTF. In DNA form, the CDR3 reads TGTGCCAGCAGTACACCGGACAGGGTCGGCTACACCTTC.

This rearrangement joins TRBV28 to TRBJ2-7; 8 nucleotides match TRBD2. The CDR3 has 15 amino acids. Per germline, CDR1 MDHEN and CDR2 SYDVKM. Losses at the gene ends were 0 bases for V and 5 bases for J; bases not matched to a gene: 6. The CDR3 DNA is TGTGCCAGCAGTTTATGGAGCGGGAGTAGCCACGAGCAGTACTTC. Translated, it gives CASSLWSGSSHEQYF.

The V call is TRBV24-1, the J call TRBJ2-3; D is undetermined. Looked up from germline, CDR1 is KGHDR and CDR2 is SFDVKD. The CDR3 contains 13 residues. V was pared by 3 bases and J by 5 bases, with 8 bases between. The CDR3 is CATSDPLVDTQYF. The CDR3 DNA reads TGTGCCACCAGTGATCCATTAGTAGATACGCAGTATTTT.

The gene calls are TRBV6-5 and TRBJ1-2; TRBD1 matches 11 bases. The CDR3 covers 15 residues. The junction had 5 bases not matched to a gene; V was cut back by 5 bases and J by 3 bases. CDR1 and CDR2 (germline): MNHEY, SVGAGI. CDR3: CASSRTGGADYGYTF. CDR3 nucleotide sequence: TGTGCCAGCAGTCGGACAGGGGGCGCGGACTATGGCTACACCTTC.

The DNA for the CDR3 is TGTGCCAGCAGCTTCTCAGGGGGGTCCGGGGAGCTGTTTTTT. Translating it yields CASSFSGGSGELFF. This chain uses TRBV7-9 with TRBJ2-2, with D perhaps TRBD1 (7 bases). Trimming took 3 bases from V and 6 from J, leaving 11 bases between them. Per the germline V gene, CDR1 is SEHNR and CDR2 is FQNEAQ (reference sequence). This CDR3 spans 14 amino acids.

The rearrangement links TRBV24-1 to TRBJ2-3; D might be TRBD2 (6 bases). The germline V gene has CDR1 KGHDR and CDR2 SFDVKD. The ends were cut back, 0 bases at V and 3 bases at J, with 9 bases in the middle. The CDR3 spans 15 residues. The CDR3 bases are TGTGCCACCAGTGATTTGACTAGCACTACAGATACGCAGTATTTT. Translated: CATSDLTSTTDTQYF.

The J gene is TRBJ1-1, the V gene TRBV7-9; D perhaps matches TRBD1 (5 bases). The germline V gene has CDR1 SEHNR and CDR2 FQNEAQ (reference sequence). CDR3 length equals 13 residues. V lost 5 bases and J 2 bases, leaving 9 bases between the germline ends. The CDR3 loop reads CASSPQVNTEAFF. CDR3 in DNA: TGTGCCAGCAGCCCACAGGTTAACACTGAAGCTTTCTTT.

This chain uses TRBV6-5 with TRBJ1-2; 9 nucleotides line up with TRBD1. The ends lost 6 bases at V and 8 bases at J; junction bases unmatched: 10. CDR3 length equals 14 residues. CDR1 is MNHEY, CDR2 SVGAGI, per germline. CDR3 sequence: CASRGDRDLGGYTF. As DNA, the CDR3 is TGTGCCAGCAGAGGGGACAGGGACTTAGGAGGCTACACCTTC.

V is TRBV9 and J is TRBJ2-2, with D possibly matching TRBD2 (6 bases). CDR1 and CDR2 (germline): SGDLS, YYNGEE. V was shortened by 3 bases and J by 4 bases, with 16 bases between the two germline ends. CDR3 length: 16 amino acids. CDR3 sequence (DNA): TGTGCCAGCAGCGGAGTCGGCGGGGAGGTCACCGGGGAGCTGTTTTTT. As protein: CASSGVGGEVTGELFF. The entire variable domain, with the rest obtained from reference TRBV9 and TRBJ2-2, is as follows: DSGVTQTPKHLITATGQRVTLRCSPRSGDLSVYWYQQSLDQGLQFLIQYYNGEERAKGNILERFSAQQFPDLHSELNLSSLELGDSALYFCASSGVGGEVTGELFFGEGSRLTVL.

A single count supports this clone. The chain recombines TRBV30 with TRBJ1-5; D remains ambiguous. V gave up 1 base and J gave up 0 bases, with 13 bases separating them. This CDR3 spans 16 amino acids. CDR1 and CDR2 from the germline V gene are GTSNPN and SVGIG (reference sequence). The CDR3 region has the DNA TGTGCCTGGAGTGGTCTCAGGAAAGATAGCAATCAGCCCCAGCATTTT. It translates to CAWSGLRKDSNQPQHF.

This chain joins TRBV7-2 and TRBJ1-6; no reliable D call. This CDR3 comprises 14 residues. CDR1 SGHTA and CDR2 FQGNSA come from the germline V gene. V was pared by 1 base and J by 7 bases, with 8 bases between. This chain's CDR3 is CASSLGPINSPLHF. The CDR3 DNA reads as TGTGCCAGCAGCTTAGGGCCGATCAATTCACCCCTCCACTTT. Full variable domain (remainder filled in from reference TRBV7-2 and TRBJ1-6): GAGVSQSPSNKVTEKGKDVELRCDPISGHTALYWYRQSLGQGLEFLIYFQGNSAPDKSGLPSDRFSAERTGGSVSTLTIQRTQQEDSAVYLCASSLGPINSPLHFGNGTRLTVT.

The rearrangement uses TRBV28 and TRBJ2-7; TRBD1 matches at 7 bases. There are 15 residues in the CDR3. The V gene end was trimmed by 4 bases and the J gene end by 1 base; junction bases not matched to a gene: 7. The germline gives CDR1 MDHEN, CDR2 SYDVKM. CDR3 residues: CASSSGQDLSYEQYF. The CDR3 coding sequence is TGTGCCAGCAGTTCTGGACAGGATTTATCCTACGAGCAGTACTTC.

V is TRBV19 and J is TRBJ2-1, with 15 bases matching TRBD2. V lost 10 bases, J lost 7 bases, and 8 bases stayed unmatched. Germline-derived CDR1 and CDR2 are LNHDA and SQIVND (reference sequence). The CDR3 covers 15 residues. In DNA form, the CDR3 reads TGTGCCACGGGGACTAGCGGGAGGTCGGGGAATGAGCAGTTCTTC. Protein: CATGTSGRSGNEQFF.

The V and J genes are TRBV19 and TRBJ2-3; D possibly corresponds to TRBD2 (6 bases). V was clipped by 5 bases and J by 0 bases, with 21 bases between them. Germline CDR1 reads LNHDA; CDR2 reads SQIVND (reference sequence). This CDR3 comprises 18 residues. The CDR3 DNA reads TGTGCCAGTAGTGAGTCCACCTGGGGGGTGACTAGCACAGATACGCAGTATTTT. Its translation: CASSESTWGVTSTDTQYF.

The chain carries TRBV19 and TRBJ2-1, with TRBD2 identical over 11 bases. The CDR3 runs 18 residues. V lost 1 base, J lost 2 bases, and 7 bases stayed unmatched. Germline values: CDR1 LNHDA, CDR2 SQIVND (reference sequence). The CDR3 sequence: CASSIVASGRHAYNEQFF. CDR3 in DNA: TGTGCCAGTAGTATAGTCGCTAGCGGGAGGCACGCCTACAATGAGCAGTTCTTC.